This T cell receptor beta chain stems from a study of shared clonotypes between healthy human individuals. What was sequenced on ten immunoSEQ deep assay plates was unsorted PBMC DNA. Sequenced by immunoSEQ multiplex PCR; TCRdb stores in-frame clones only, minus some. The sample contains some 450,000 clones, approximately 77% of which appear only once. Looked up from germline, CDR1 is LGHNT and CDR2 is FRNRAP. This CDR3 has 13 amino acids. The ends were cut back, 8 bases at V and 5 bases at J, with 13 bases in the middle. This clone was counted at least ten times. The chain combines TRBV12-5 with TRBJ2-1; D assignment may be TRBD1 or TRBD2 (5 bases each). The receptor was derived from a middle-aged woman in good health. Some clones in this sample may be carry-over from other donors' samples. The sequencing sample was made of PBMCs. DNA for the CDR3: TGTGCTAGTTCAAAGGGGCGGGACAATGAGCAGTTCTTC. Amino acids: CASSKGRDNEQFF.